This is a list of T cell receptor beta chains from one sample in a study of regulatory T cells in long-lasting Graves disease. TCRdb itself ran the multiplex PCR reads through MiXCR, one entry per CDR3 protein. The data hold some 320,000 distinct CDR3 sequences, with roughly 18% observed a single time. Here the sequenced sample was peripheral blood mononuclear cells (PBMCs), taken at new diagnosis, from a patient treated with antithyroid drugs. These receptors came from a female donor with Graves disease. The CDR3 runs from the conserved cysteine through the conserved F or W.

V gene,CDR3 length,J gene,CDR3 protein
TRBV5-1,15,TRBJ2-5,CASSLETGRMETQYF
TRBV19,15,TRBJ2-5,CASALSGRVGETQYF
TRBV30,11,TRBJ1-1,CASFNPAEAFF
TRBV19,14,TRBJ2-3,CASRVAGAADTQYF
TRBV9,14,TRBJ2-7,CASSGTVDPYEQYF
TRBV12-3/TRBV12-4,17,TRBJ2-7,CASSLVEGRIGSYEQYF
TRBV29-1,15,TRBJ2-7,CSVEDLGGSSYEQYF
TRBV12-3/TRBV12-4,14,TRBJ2-1,CASSPQGPYNEQFF
TRBV12-3/TRBV12-4,15,TRBJ1-2,CASTRLGDRGNGYTF
TRBV27,14,TRBJ2-3,CASSLGDYTDTQYF
TRBV3-1,15,TRBJ2-1,CASSQSGQKYNEQFF
TRBV20-1,16,TRBJ2-7,CSARRNRDPNPSEQYF
TRBV29-1,13,TRBJ2-3,CSVPGRTDNTQYF
TRBV18,16,TRBJ2-1,CASSPQTRPMGNEQFF
TRBV10-1,15,TRBJ1-1,CASSESRLLNTEAFF
TRBV2,15,TRBJ1-5,CASRESGERHQPQHF
TRBV5-6,14,TRBJ1-6,CASSLGPGVSPLHF
TRBV20-1,13,TRBJ2-5,CSARVNRGETQYF
TRBV6-1,15,TRBJ1-1,CASSESGRANTEAFF
TRBV29-1,16,TRBJ2-1,CSVAPILAGGRNEQFF
TRBV30,13,TRBJ1-1,CAYGGSMNTEAFF
TRBV18,13,TRBJ2-7,CASAAGAVHEQYF
TRBV5-4,13,TRBJ1-5,CASSLNSNQPQHF